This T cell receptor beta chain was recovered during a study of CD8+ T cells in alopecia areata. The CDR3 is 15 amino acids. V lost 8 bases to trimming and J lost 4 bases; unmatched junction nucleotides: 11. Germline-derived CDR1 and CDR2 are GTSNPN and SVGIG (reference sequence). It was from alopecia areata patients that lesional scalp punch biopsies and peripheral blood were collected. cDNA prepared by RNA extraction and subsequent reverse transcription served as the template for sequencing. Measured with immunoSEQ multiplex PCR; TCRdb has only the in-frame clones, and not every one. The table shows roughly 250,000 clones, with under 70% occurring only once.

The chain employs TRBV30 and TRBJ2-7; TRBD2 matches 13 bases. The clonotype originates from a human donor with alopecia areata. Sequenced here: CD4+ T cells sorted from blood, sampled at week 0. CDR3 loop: CAGAGLAGDAYEQYF. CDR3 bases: TGTGCCGGGGCCGGACTAGCGGGGGATGCGTACGAGCAGTACTTC. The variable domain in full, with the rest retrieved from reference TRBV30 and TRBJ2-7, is SQTIHQWPATLVQPVGSPLSLECTVEGTSNPNLYWYRQAAGRGLQLLFYSVGIGQISSEVPQNLSASRPQDRQFILSSKKLLLSDSGFYLCAGAGLAGDAYEQYFGPGTRLTVT.